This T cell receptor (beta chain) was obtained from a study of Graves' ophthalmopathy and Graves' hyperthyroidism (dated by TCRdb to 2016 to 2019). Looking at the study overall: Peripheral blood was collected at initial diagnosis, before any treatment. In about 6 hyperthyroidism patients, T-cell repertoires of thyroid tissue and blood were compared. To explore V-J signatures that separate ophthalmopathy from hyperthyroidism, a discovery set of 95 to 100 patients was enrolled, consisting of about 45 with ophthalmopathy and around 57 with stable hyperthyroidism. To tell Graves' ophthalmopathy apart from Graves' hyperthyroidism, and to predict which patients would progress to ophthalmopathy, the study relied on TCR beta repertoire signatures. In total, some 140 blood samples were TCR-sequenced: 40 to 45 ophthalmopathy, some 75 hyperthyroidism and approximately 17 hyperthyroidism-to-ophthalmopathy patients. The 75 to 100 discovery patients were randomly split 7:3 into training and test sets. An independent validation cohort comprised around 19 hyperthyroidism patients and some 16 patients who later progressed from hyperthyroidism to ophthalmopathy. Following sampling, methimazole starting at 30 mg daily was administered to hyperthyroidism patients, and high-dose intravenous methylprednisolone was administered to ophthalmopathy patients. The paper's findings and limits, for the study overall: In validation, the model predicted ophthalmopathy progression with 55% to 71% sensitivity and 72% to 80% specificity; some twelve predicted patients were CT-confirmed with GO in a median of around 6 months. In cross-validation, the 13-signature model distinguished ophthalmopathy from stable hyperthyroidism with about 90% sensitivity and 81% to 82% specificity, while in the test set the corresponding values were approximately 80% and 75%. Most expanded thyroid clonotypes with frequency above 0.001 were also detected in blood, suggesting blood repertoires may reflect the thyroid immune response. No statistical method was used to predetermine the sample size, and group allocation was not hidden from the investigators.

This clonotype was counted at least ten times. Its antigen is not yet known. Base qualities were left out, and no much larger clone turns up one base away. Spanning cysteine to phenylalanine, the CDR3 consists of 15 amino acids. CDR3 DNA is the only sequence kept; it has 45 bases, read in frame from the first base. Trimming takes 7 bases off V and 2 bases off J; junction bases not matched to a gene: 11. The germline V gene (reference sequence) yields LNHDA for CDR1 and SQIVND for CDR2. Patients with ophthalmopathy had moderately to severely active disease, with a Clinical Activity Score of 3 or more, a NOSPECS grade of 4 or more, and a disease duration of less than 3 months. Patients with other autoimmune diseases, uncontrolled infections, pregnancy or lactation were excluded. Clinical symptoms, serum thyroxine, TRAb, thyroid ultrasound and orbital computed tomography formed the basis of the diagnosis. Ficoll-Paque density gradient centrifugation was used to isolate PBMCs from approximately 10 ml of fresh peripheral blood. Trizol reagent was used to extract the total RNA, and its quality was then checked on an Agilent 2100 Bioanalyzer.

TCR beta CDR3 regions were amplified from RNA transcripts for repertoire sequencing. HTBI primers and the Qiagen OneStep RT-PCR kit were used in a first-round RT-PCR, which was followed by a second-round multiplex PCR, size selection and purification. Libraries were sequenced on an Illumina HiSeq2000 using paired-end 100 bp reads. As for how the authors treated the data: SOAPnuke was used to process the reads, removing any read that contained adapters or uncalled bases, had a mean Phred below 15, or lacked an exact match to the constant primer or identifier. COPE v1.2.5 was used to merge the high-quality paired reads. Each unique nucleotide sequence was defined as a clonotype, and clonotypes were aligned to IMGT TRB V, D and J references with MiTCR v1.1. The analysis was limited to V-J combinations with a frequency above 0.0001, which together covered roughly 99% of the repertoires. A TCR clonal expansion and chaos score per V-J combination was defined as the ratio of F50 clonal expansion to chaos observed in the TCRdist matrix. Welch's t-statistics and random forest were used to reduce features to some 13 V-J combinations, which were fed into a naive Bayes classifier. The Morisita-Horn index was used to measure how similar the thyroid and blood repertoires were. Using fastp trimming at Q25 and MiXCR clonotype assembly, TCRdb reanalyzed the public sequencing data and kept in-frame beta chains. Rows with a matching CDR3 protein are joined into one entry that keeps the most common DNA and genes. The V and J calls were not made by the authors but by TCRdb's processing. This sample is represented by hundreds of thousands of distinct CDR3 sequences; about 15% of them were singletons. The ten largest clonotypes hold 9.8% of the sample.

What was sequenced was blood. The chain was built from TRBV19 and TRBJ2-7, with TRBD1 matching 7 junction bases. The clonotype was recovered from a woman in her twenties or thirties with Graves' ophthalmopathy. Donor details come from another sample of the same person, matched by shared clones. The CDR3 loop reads CASTPGQSGPYEQYF. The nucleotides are TGTGCCAGTACTCCGGGACAGAGCGGACCCTACGAGCAGTACTTC.